The T cell receptor (beta chain) described here comes from a study of blood T cell repertoires in COVID-19. This table comes from immunoSEQ multiplex PCR, and its TCRdb copy is limited to in-frame clones, with some not included. The sample comprises 95,000 to 150,000 clones, around 88% of which are singletons, and roughly 1% rests with the top ten. Germline assignment: CDR1 MNHNY and CDR2 SVGAGI (reference sequence). This CDR3 comprises 16 residues. The V and J ends lost 6 bases and 2 bases, in that order; junction bases with no gene match: 10. The TCR sequence derives from a woman aged 45-65 years with active or convalescent COVID-19. The chain joins TRBV6-6 to TRBJ2-5; TRBD1 aligns across 9 bases. The sequenced material came from peripheral blood. CDR3 coding DNA: TGTGCCAGCAGCGACAGACCGGGACAGGGACAAGAGACCCAGTACTTC. This codes for CASSDRPGQGQETQYF.